Below, 27 T cell receptor beta chains from the same sample are listed, as sequenced in a study of T cell repertoires in cytomegalovirus infection. The antigens these receptors bind are not known. One entry per CDR3 protein results from TCRdb running MiXCR on the reads. The data contain fewer than 200,000 distinct CDR3 sequences, roughly 20% of them singletons. This sample comprised CD8+ T cells from cultured PBMCs, obtained from culture after CMV antigen stimulation. Receptors were obtained from a human donor in good health (CMV status not recorded). Some clones in this sample may be carry-over from other donors' samples.

This clonotype has only a few counts. The chain has TRBV7-9 and TRBJ2-7, with TRBD1 matching over 9 bases. The CDR3 runs to 16 residues. CDR1 is SEHNR, CDR2 FQNEAQ, per germline (reference sequence). After removal of 3 bases from V and 3 bases from J, the junction contained 9 bases not matched to a gene. The CDR3 spells CASSFPTRQGGYEQYF. CDR3 bases: TGTGCCAGCAGCTTCCCGACCCGACAGGGGGGCTACGAGCAGTACTTC.

This clonotype was seen a few times. The chain links TRBV7-9 to TRBJ2-3; TRBD1 matches at 9 bases. CDR1 and CDR2 (germline): SEHNR, FQNEAQ (reference sequence). With 2 bases clipped from V and 2 bases from J, the junction kept 8 bases outside the gene matches. The CDR3 contains 17 residues. CDR3: CASSLPRDRADTDTQYF. The CDR3, as DNA: TGTGCCAGCAGCTTACCCCGGGACAGGGCTGACACAGATACGCAGTATTTT.

This rearrangement joins TRBV27 to TRBJ2-1; 10 bases are shared with TRBD2. Germline V gene sequence: CDR1 MNHEY, CDR2 SMNVEV (reference sequence). The trim removed 9 bases at V and 7 bases at J, leaving 6 bases unmatched. CDR3 length equals 13 residues. DNA for the CDR3: TGTGCCAGTCAGCGGGGGGGCCGGAATGAGCAGTTCTTC. Translated: CASQRGGRNEQFF.

This clonotype was counted a few times. The gene calls are TRBV7-2 and TRBJ2-7, with 7 bases matching TRBD1. Trimming took 5 bases from V and 4 from J; bases not matched to a gene: 5. CDR3 length: 13 residues. The germline gives CDR1 SGHTA, CDR2 FQGNSA. Written as DNA, the CDR3 is TGTGCCAGCAGCCCCGTGGGACAGTACGAGCAGTACTTC. Translation: CASSPVGQYEQYF.

The chain is built from TRBV27 and TRBJ1-5; the D gene is possibly TRBD1 (5 bases). Germline V gene data show CDR1 as MNHEY and CDR2 as SMNVEV (reference sequence). The CDR3 consists of 14 residues. The ends were cut back, 3 bases at V and 6 bases at J, with 12 bases in the middle. The CDR3 reads CASSFRSTGQPQHF. The DNA for the CDR3 is TGTGCCAGCAGTTTTCGATCTACAGGTCAGCCCCAGCATTTT.

The V gene is TRBV9, the J gene TRBJ2-2; no firm D call. The germline CDR1 and CDR2 sequences are SGDLS and YYNGEE. V lost 3 bases to trimming and J lost 4 bases, with 13 bases between them. The CDR3 is 15 amino acids. In DNA, the CDR3 is TGTGCCAGCAGCGCGGATTACAGTCTCACCGGGGAGCTGTTTTTT. Residues: CASSADYSLTGELFF.

Only a few counts were recorded for this clonotype. V and J are TRBV20-1 and TRBJ2-7, with no clear D. The CDR3 loop spans 13 amino acids. The germline gives CDR1 DFQATT, CDR2 SNEGSKA (reference sequence). V shed 3 bases and J shed 4 bases, with 13 bases lying between them. The CDR3 here is CSASDMALYEQYF. In DNA, the CDR3 is TGCAGTGCTAGCGACATGGCTTTGTACGAGCAGTACTTC.

The table lists this clonotype with a few counts. The rearrangement uses TRBV6-1 and TRBJ1-5, with D tentatively TRBD1 (5 bases). Deletions cut 6 bases from V and 4 bases from J, with 10 bases between. The CDR3 is 13 amino acids. Germline CDR1 reads MNHNS; CDR2 reads SASEGT. The chain's CDR3 is CASSNGGNQPQHF. CDR3 coding DNA: TGTGCCAGCAGCAACGGGGGGAATCAGCCCCAGCATTTT.

The rearrangement links TRBV12-3 or TRBV12-4 to TRBJ1-2; no definite D call. V was cut by 6 bases and J by 0 bases, with 14 bases left in between. This CDR3 comprises 15 residues. The CDR3 DNA reads TGTGCCAGCAGCCTTTCCTCCCACGCTAACTATGGCTACACCTTC. Protein: CASSLSSHANYGYTF.

This clonotype appeared a few times. The V gene is TRBV12-3 or TRBV12-4, the J gene TRBJ2-1; TRBD1 might be the D (5 bases). The germline V and J ends were trimmed by 4 bases and 12 bases, with 19 bases remaining between them. The length of the CDR3 is 14 residues. In DNA form, the CDR3 reads TGTGCCAGCAGTTACGACCTAGGACAAGTGCGGCAGTTCTTC. This codes for CASSYDLGQVRQFF.

This clonotype was detected a few times. The chain is built from TRBV7-2 and TRBJ1-1; no reliable D call. The germline CDR1 and CDR2 sequences are SGHTA and FQGNSA. This CDR3 contains 12 residues. With 2 bases removed from V and 5 bases from J, the gap between germline ends came to 6 bases. The CDR3 sequence is CASSLWETEAFF. The CDR3 region has the DNA TGTGCCAGCAGCTTATGGGAAACTGAAGCTTTCTTT.

The gene calls are TRBV18 and TRBJ2-7; D is ambiguous. The CDR3 spans 13 residues. V shed 3 bases and J shed 1 base, with 7 bases lying between them. Germline CDR1 KGHSH, CDR2 LQKENI. The CDR3 DNA follows: TGTGCCAGCTCACCGACAAGATCCTACGAGCAGTACTTC. It encodes CASSPTRSYEQYF. Combining the CDR3 with reference TRBV18 and TRBJ2-7 gives the whole variable domain NAGVMQNPRHLVRRRGQEARLRCSPMKGHSHVYWYRQLPEEGLKFMVYLQKENIIDESGMPKERFSAEFPKEGPSILRIQQVVRGDSAAYFCASSPTRSYEQYFGPGTRLTVT.

This clonotype was counted between two and nine times. V gene TRBV7-9 combines with J gene TRBJ2-2; a possible D gene is TRBD1 (6 bases). Trimming removed 8 bases from V and 3 bases from J, with 16 bases in between. Germline lookup yields CDR1 SEHNR and CDR2 FQNEAQ (reference sequence). The CDR3 covers 15 residues. The CDR3 nucleotides read TGTGCCAGCCACAGGGACACCGCGGACACCGGGGAGCTGTTTTTT. Residues: CASHRDTADTGELFF.

This chain links TRBV7-2 with TRBJ1-5; weak D call: TRBD1 (6 bases). CDR3 length: 16 amino acids. Trimming left V 5 bases short and J 0 bases short, with 14 bases between. CDR1 is SGHTA and CDR2 is FQGNSA in the germline V gene. The CDR3 region has the DNA TGTGCCAGCAGCCCCACAGGGCGACTTAGCAATCAGCCCCAGCATTTT. Its translation: CASSPTGRLSNQPQHF.

This clonotype was observed many times. V gene TRBV27 combines with J gene TRBJ1-5; perhaps TRBD1 as D (5 bases). Germline loops: CDR1 MNHEY, CDR2 SMNVEV (reference sequence). The length of the CDR3 is 16 residues. Trimming stripped 4 bases from V and 1 base from J, with 14 bases between. This CDR3 is CASSSYGGGSNQPQHF. The CDR3 DNA is TGTGCCAGCAGTTCCTATGGGGGAGGAAGCAATCAGCCCCAGCATTTT.

The J gene is TRBJ2-7, the V gene TRBV7-6; the D call may be TRBD1 or TRBD2 (5 bases each). Deletions cut 9 bases from V and 6 bases from J, with 18 bases between. The CDR3 length is 13 residues. CDR1 is SGHVS and CDR2 is FNYEAQ in the germline V gene. The DNA for the CDR3 is TGTGCCAGTACCGGGACGGGAACCATCGAGCAGTACTTC. Amino acid sequence: CASTGTGTIEQYF.

This chain connects TRBV4-1 to TRBJ1-3; no definite D call. The CDR3 is made up of 14 amino acids. The V end was cut by 6 bases, the J end by 2 bases, with 11 bases between. Looked up from germline, CDR1 is MGHRA and CDR2 is YSYEKL. CDR3 amino acids: CASRATDPGNTIYF. The DNA of the CDR3 is TGCGCCAGCAGGGCAACAGATCCTGGAAACACCATATATTTT.

This clonotype was counted a few times. V is TRBV4-2 and J is TRBJ1-6, with a possible D match to TRBD1 (5 bases). From germline, CDR1 is LGHNA and CDR2 YNFKEQ. Trimming shortened V by 0 bases and J by 7 bases, and 19 bases separated the two germline ends. The CDR3 has 18 amino acids. Here the CDR3 DNA reads TGTGCCAGCAGCCAAGAGCTTGGGGGAGCTCTGCAGAATTCACCCCTCCACTTT. The encoded protein is CASSQELGGALQNSPLHF.

V gene TRBV7-9 combines with J gene TRBJ2-7, with D maybe TRBD1 (6 bases). This CDR3 has 14 amino acids. Germline-derived CDR1 and CDR2 are SEHNR and FQNEAQ (reference sequence). V was cut by 5 bases and J by 1 base, with 12 bases left in between. The CDR3 DNA reads TGTGCCAGCAGCAGGGGGACGGATTCCTACGAGCAGTACTTC. Its protein is CASSRGTDSYEQYF.

J is TRBJ2-7 and V is TRBV20-1; a weak D match, TRBD2 (5 bases). V was cut by 3 bases and J by 5 bases, with 11 bases left in between. Germline CDR1 is DFQATT and CDR2 is SNEGSKA (reference sequence). The length of the CDR3 is 12 residues. The DNA for the CDR3 is TGCAGTGCTAGGACCGGACTCGACGAGCAGTACTTC. Residues: CSARTGLDEQYF.

V usage is TRBV19 and J usage is TRBJ1-1; D is unclear. The CDR3 totals 15 residues. Germline V gene lookup returns CDR1 LNHDA and CDR2 SQIVND (reference sequence). Trimming removed 5 bases from V and 0 bases from J, with 13 bases in between. Written as DNA, the CDR3 is TGTGCCAGTAGTGAAGGAGGAATTCTGAACACTGAAGCTTTCTTT. It yields the protein CASSEGGILNTEAFF.

This clonotype was recorded at least ten times. This chain uses TRBV7-9 with TRBJ2-7; TRBD1 matches 9 bases. Germline trimming cut 5 bases from V and 3 bases from J; bases unmatched to any gene: 5. The CDR3 sequence is 14 residues long. Germline CDR1 and CDR2: SEHNR and FQNEAQ (reference sequence). The CDR3 nucleotides are TGTGCCAGCAGCGCCCGGGACAGGGTCTACGAGCAGTACTTC. Translated: CASSARDRVYEQYF.

The chain couples TRBV12-3 or TRBV12-4 to TRBJ2-1; D is perhaps TRBD1 (6 bases). Trimming removed 7 bases from V and 7 bases from J, with 17 bases in between. The CDR3 runs 14 residues. CDR3: CASNGGLSLNEQFF. The CDR3 DNA reads as TGTGCCAGCAATGGGGGCCTCAGCTTGAATGAGCAGTTCTTC.

Comment on this clonotype: A read error may account for a junction end that differs from germline. The chain employs TRBV6-8 and TRBJ2-7; D gene uncertain. Germline CDR1 and CDR2: MNHGY and SAAAGT. This CDR3 contains 13 residues. The CDR3 region has the DNA TGTGACAGCAGTTATCGCGGATCCTACGAGCAGTACTTC. It codes for CDSSYRGSYEQYF.

This clonotype was seen ten or more times. The V call is TRBV28, the J call TRBJ1-4, with no clear D. This CDR3 has 13 residues. Trimming took off 4 bases at V and 6 bases at J, with 9 bases between the two ends. CDR1 and CDR2 (germline): MDHEN, SYDVKM. The CDR3 loop reads CASSSTMDEKLFF. The CDR3 nucleotides read TGTGCCAGCAGTTCCACCATGGATGAAAAACTGTTTTTT.

The chain employs TRBV6-1 and TRBJ1-4; D remains ambiguous. CDR3 length: 16 amino acids. The V end was cut by 1 base, the J end by 0 bases, with 9 bases between. The germline gives CDR1 MNHNS, CDR2 SASEGT. CDR3 amino acids: CASSEERSATNEKLFF. As DNA, the CDR3 is TGTGCCAGCAGTGAAGAGCGATCTGCAACTAATGAAAAACTGTTTTTT.

This clonotype appeared a few times. This sequence joins TRBV7-9 and TRBJ2-6; the D call may be TRBD1 or TRBD2 (5 bases each). Trimming pared 4 bases from V and 6 bases from J, leaving 16 bases between. CDR1 is SEHNR and CDR2 is FQNEAQ in the germline V gene (reference sequence). The CDR3 spans 16 residues. As DNA, the CDR3 is TGTGCCAGCAGCTGGGACGCCTCTCTAGTGGCCAACGTCCTGACTTTC. The encoded protein is CASSWDASLVANVLTF.